This TCR beta chain appears in the sequencing data of a study of CD8+ T cells in alopecia areata. V lost 4 bases to trimming and J lost 7 bases, with 17 bases between them. The CDR3 extends over 14 amino acids. Germline lookup yields CDR1 SGDLS and CDR2 YYNGEE. Notes on the study in general: Lesional scalp exceeded normal scalp in clonality, especially in alopecia totalis/universalis. Tofacitinib significantly reduced both scalp clonality and expanded CD8+ clones among the top 100. Many of the expanded lesional clones endured in scalp and blood while on tofacitinib. Mice gave a clearer picture of TCR sharing than patients did, possibly for HLA-related reasons.

As for treatment: oral pan-JAK inhibitor, 5-10 mg twice daily. In each case, RNA was isolated and then reverse transcribed into cDNA as the sequencing template. Generated by immunoSEQ multiplex PCR, the TCRdb table keeps only in-frame clones and is missing some. Altogether about 210,000 clones are present, approximately 65% being singletons, with the ten largest covering 0.95% to 1.5%. About this clone itself: Its target is not known.

This specimen was CD4+ T cells sorted from blood, taken at week 44, from a patient treated with tofacitinib. This TCR was recovered from a human donor with alopecia areata. The chain joins TRBV9 to TRBJ2-5; D remains unclear. CDR3 in DNA: TGTGCCAGCAGCCCTGAAGGAGATAGGACGACCCAGTACTTC. Translating it yields CASSPEGDRTTQYF.